The present T cell receptor beta chain was sequenced within a study of cytomegalovirus exposure and HLA in healthy donors. Study context: Inside one of the first data releases sat 80 million to 95 million unique TCRs taken from HLA-typed donors.

The CDR3 length is 16 residues. In germline, CDR1 is SQVTM, CDR2 ANQGSEA. J was trimmed by 5 bases and V by 7 bases; bases with no gene match: 13. Study-wide points: Follow-up analysis later connected one missense variant in DCLRE1C with trimming of TCR beta V- and J-genes. CMV serostatus alone was available as immune exposure information.

Worth noting for this clone: The antigen is unknown.

The PCR was carried out with 60 Vbeta primers and 13 Jbeta primers. This table comes from immunoSEQ multiplex PCR, and its TCRdb copy is limited to in-frame clones, with some not included. The sample includes over 150,000 clones, about 80% of them seen just once. Specimen: PBMCs. The source is a boy younger than 18 in good health and CMV-seronegative. The J gene is TRBJ2-5, the V gene TRBV29-1; TRBD2 matches 13 bases. The CDR3: CSGTLGTSGIGETQYF. The CDR3 nucleotides read TGCAGCGGTACGTTGGGGACTAGCGGGATCGGGGAGACCCAGTACTTC.